This TCR beta chain was recorded in a study of blood T cells in healthy people across ages. Overall study context: Template switching recovered approximately one barcoded beta molecule for every two T cells.

Sample-barcoded 5' priming and a J-beta primer mix drove a second PCR of about 7 to 12 cycles. Each cDNA molecule was tagged by a template-switch adaptor with 12 random nucleotides. TCRdb itself ran the 5' RACE reads through MiXCR, one entry per CDR3 protein. This repertoire shows some 1 million distinct CDR3 sequences, 35% to 55% found once; its top ten account for 15% to 20%. As concerns this clonotype: The target antigen is unknown.

Overall study results and limits: Both naive CD4+ cell counts and diversity were greater in long-lived donors than in aged donors.

The trim removed 4 bases at V and 3 bases at J, leaving 6 bases unmatched. There are 15 residues in the CDR3. Germline CDR1 and CDR2: MDHEN and SYDVKM. Input material: blood. The gene calls are TRBV28 and TRBJ2-7, with TRBD1 matching over 10 bases. This sequence originates from a woman aged 60 to 75 in good health. The chain's CDR3 is CASSSSGQGFYEQYF. Written as DNA, the CDR3 is TGTGCCAGCAGTTCCTCGGGACAGGGGTTCTACGAGCAGTACTTC. Together with reference TRBV28 and TRBJ2-7, the CDR3 gives the full variable domain: DVKVTQSSRYLVKRTGEKVFLECVQDMDHENMFWYRQDPGLGLRLIYFSYDVKMKEKGDIPEGYSVSREKKERFSLILESASTNQTSMYLCASSSSGQGFYEQYFGPGTRLTVT.